This TCR beta chain emerged from a study of shared clonotypes between healthy human individuals. Points from the study as a whole: Large depth notwithstanding, sorted-subset sequencing proved incomplete by rarefaction. Naive subsets, compared against memory subsets, generally had larger estimated richness values.

Clones were read by immunoSEQ multiplex PCR, and TCRdb kept only the in-frame ones, dropping some. The data show hundreds of thousands of clones, with roughly 80% seen just once and roughly 10% held by the top ten. Concerning this clone itself: The antigen remains undetermined.

Germline assignment: CDR1 SEHNR and CDR2 FQNEAQ (reference sequence). The ends lost 3 bases at V and 8 bases at J; junction bases unmatched: 4. This CDR3 is built from 13 residues. V and J are TRBV7-9 and TRBJ2-4; TRBD2 agrees at 7 bases. This receptor was identified in a man aged 30-40 years in good health. Source material: memory CD4+ T cells sorted from blood. The sample's subset: CD45RA-negative fraction. In nucleotides, the CDR3 is TGTGCCAGCAGCTTCACGGGGGGAGACATTCAGTACTTC. Its protein is CASSFTGGDIQYF.